The clone carrying this T cell receptor beta chain was detected only a few times. These data are taken from a study of blood T cell repertoires in COVID-19. About the research overall: COVID-19 samples, acute and convalescent, were from the United States, Italy and Spain. From T cells, B-cell-depleted T cells, or PBMCs came the material, which was cDNA or gDNA.

The CDR3 is 12 amino acids. V gave up 3 bases and J gave up 5 bases, with 7 bases separating them. CDR1 is DFQATT and CDR2 is SNEGSKA in the germline V gene (reference sequence). Only in-frame clones appear in the TCRdb table, and some are missing; sequencing was by immunoSEQ multiplex PCR. The table includes about 250,000 clones, 89% detected once. The J gene is TRBJ1-4, the V gene TRBV20-1; D unclear. This sequence was found in a woman aged 40 to 50 who had recovered from COVID-19. Source material: peripheral blood. The CDR3 DNA follows: TGCAGTGCTAGTATAGTAAATGAAAAACTGTTTTTT. This translates into CSASIVNEKLFF.